This entry lists 5 T cell receptor beta chains sequenced from one sample in a study of blood T cell repertoires in COVID-19. Repertoires were generated with immunoSEQ multiplex PCR, while TCRdb's copy carries only in-frame clones and drops some. The repertoire includes 50,000 to 70,000 clones, 90% of them detected once, and under 9.5% sits in the top ten. The specimen was peripheral blood. The receptors were sampled from a human donor with active COVID-19. The donor label of this sample is uncertain.

V usage is TRBV10-3 and J usage is TRBJ1-1; no reliable D call. V gave up 3 bases and J gave up 0 bases, with 8 bases separating them. CDR1 ENHRY and CDR2 SYGVKD come from the germline V gene. The CDR3 spans 14 residues. CDR3 bases: TGTGCCATCAGTGACTACAGTATGAACACTGAAGCTTTCTTT. This sequence encodes CAISDYSMNTEAFF.

The genes are TRBV14 and TRBJ2-7; 7 bases line up with TRBD1. J lost 1 base, V lost 0 bases, and 9 bases had no gene match. Germline V gene sequence: CDR1 SGHDN, CDR2 FVKESK. The CDR3 sequence is 17 residues long. CDR3 region: CASSQDFFRDRSYEQYF. Written as DNA, the CDR3 is TGTGCCAGCAGCCAAGATTTTTTCCGGGACAGATCCTACGAGCAGTACTTC. Complete variable domain (other parts from reference TRBV14 and TRBJ2-7): EAGVTQFPSHSVIEKGQTVTLRCDPISGHDNLYWYRRVMGKEIKFLLHFVKESKQDESGMPNNRFLAERTGGTYSTLKVQPAELEDSGVYFCASSQDFFRDRSYEQYFGPGTRLTVT.

CDR3 nucleotides: TGCGCCAGCAGCCAACCCACCCAAACTAGCGGGGGGGGAAGCTCCTACAATGAGCAGTTCTTC. Its translation is CASSQPTQTSGGGSSYNEQFF. The rearrangement links TRBV5-1 to TRBJ2-1; 13 nucleotides line up with TRBD2. The J segment lost 0 bases and the V segment lost 4 bases, leaving 16 bases of the junction unmatched. There are 21 residues in the CDR3. The germline gives CDR1 SGHRS, CDR2 YFSETQ. Full variable domain (remainder filled in from reference TRBV5-1 and TRBJ2-1): KAGVTQTPRYLIKTRGQQVTLSCSPISGHRSVSWYQQTPGQGLQFLFEYFSETQRNKGNFPGRFSGRQFSNSRSEMNVSTLELGDSALYLCASSQPTQTSGGGSSYNEQFFGPGTRLTVL.

On this clone itself: Compared with germline, one end of the junction differs, possibly owing to a read error. The J gene is TRBJ2-7, the V gene TRBV11-2, with TRBD1 identical over 8 bases. This CDR3 contains 15 residues. CDR1 is SGHAT and CDR2 is FQNNGV in the germline V gene. The CDR3 is CASSLQGASSHEQYF. In DNA form, the CDR3 reads TGTGCCAGCAGCTTACAGGGGGCCAGCTCCCACGAGCAGTACTTC.

The rearrangement links TRBV30 to TRBJ1-6, with unresolved D. The V gene lost 0 bases and the J gene lost 3 bases, with 9 bases spanning the gap. The CDR3 covers 15 residues. Germline assignment: CDR1 GTSNPN and CDR2 SVGIG (reference sequence). CDR3 sequence (DNA): TGTGCCTGGAGTGTACTTAACAGCTATAATTCACCCCTCCACTTT. Its protein is CAWSVLNSYNSPLHF.